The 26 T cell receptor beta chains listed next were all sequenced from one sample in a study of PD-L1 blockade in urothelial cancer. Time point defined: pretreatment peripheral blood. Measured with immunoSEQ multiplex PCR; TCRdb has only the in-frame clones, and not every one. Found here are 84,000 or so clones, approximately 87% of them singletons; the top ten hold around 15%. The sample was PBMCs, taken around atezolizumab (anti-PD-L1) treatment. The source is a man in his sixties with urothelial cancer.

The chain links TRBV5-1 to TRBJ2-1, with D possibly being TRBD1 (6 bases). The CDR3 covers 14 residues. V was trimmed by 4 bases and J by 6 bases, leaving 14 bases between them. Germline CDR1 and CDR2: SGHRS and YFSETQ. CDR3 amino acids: CASSGGQTGNEQFF. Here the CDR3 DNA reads TGCGCCAGCAGCGGGGGCCAGACGGGCAATGAGCAGTTCTTC.

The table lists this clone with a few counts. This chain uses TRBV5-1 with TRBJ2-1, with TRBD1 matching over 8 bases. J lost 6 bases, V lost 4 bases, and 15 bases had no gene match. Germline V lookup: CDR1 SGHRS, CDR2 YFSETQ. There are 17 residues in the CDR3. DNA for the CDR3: TGCGCCAGCAGCCCCGTGAGGACAGGGACGGGACCCAATGAGCAGTTCTTC. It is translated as CASSPVRTGTGPNEQFF.

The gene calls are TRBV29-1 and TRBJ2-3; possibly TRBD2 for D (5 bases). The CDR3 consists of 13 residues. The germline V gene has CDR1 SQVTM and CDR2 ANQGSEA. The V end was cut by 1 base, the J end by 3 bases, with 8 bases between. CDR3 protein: CSVEVAGTDTQYF. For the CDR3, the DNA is TGCAGCGTTGAAGTGGCGGGTACAGATACGCAGTATTTT.

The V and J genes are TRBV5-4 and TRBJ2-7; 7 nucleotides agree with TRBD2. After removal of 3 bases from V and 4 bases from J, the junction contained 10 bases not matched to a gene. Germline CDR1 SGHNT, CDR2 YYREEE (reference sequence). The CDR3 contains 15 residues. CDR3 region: CASSSGGRGGYEQYF. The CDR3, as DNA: TGTGCCAGCAGCTCCGGAGGGAGGGGAGGTTACGAGCAGTACTTC.

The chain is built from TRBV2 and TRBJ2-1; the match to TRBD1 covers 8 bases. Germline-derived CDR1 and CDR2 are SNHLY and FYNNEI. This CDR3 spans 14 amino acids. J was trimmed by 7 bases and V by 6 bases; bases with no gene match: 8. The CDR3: CASSQDRELNEQFF. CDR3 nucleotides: TGTGCCAGCAGCCAGGACAGGGAGTTAAATGAGCAGTTCTTC.

The CDR3 DNA reads as TGTGCCAGCAGTTACGGGACAGGGGGTTTTGGAAACACCATATATTTT. Translated, it gives CASSYGTGGFGNTIYF. The chain has TRBV6-5 and TRBJ1-3, with 11 bases matching TRBD1. Unmatched junction bases numbered 3, after V lost 2 bases and J lost 3 bases. The CDR3 is 16 amino acids. Looked up from germline, CDR1 is MNHEY and CDR2 is SVGAGI.

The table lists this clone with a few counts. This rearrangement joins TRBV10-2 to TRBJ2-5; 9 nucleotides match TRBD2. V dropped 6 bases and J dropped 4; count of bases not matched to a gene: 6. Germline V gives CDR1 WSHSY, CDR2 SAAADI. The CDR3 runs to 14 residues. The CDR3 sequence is CASSLAGLGETQYF. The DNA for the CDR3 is TGCGCCAGCAGCCTAGCGGGGCTAGGAGAGACCCAGTACTTC.

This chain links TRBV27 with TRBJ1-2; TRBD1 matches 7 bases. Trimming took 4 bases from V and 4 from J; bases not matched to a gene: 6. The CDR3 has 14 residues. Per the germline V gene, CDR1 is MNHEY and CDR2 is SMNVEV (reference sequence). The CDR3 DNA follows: TGTGCCAGCAGTTCCGACAGGGATTCCTATGGCTACACCTTC. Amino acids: CASSSDRDSYGYTF.

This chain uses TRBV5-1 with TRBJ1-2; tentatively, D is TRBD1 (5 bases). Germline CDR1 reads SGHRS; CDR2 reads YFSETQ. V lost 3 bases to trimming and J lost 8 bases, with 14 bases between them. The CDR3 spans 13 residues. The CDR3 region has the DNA TGCGCCAGCAGCTCGATGCCCAGGGCGGGCTACACCTTC. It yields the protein CASSSMPRAGYTF.

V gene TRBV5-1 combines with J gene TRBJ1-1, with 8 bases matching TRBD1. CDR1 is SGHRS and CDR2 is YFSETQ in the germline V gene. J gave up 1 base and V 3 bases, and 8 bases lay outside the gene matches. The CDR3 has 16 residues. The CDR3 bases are TGCGCCAGCAGCTCCGACAGGGGAGGTGGGAACACTGAAGCTTTCTTT. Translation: CASSSDRGGGNTEAFF.

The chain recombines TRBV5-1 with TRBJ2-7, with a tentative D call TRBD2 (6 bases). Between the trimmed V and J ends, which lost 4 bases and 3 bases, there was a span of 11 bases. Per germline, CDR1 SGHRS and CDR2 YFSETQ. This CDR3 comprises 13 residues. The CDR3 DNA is TGCGCCAGCAGCCCGCGAGCGGGCTACGAGCAGTACTTC. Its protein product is CASSPRAGYEQYF. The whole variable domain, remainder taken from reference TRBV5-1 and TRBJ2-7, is KAGVTQTPRYLIKTRGQQVTLSCSPISGHRSVSWYQQTPGQGLQFLFEYFSETQRNKGNFPGRFSGRQFSNSRSEMNVSTLELGDSALYLCASSPRAGYEQYFGPGTRLTVT.

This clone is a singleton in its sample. The CDR3 loop is CASSLGQTNEKLFF. CDR3 nucleotide sequence: TGTGCCAGCAGCTTAGGACAGACTAATGAAAAACTGTTTTTT. The V gene is TRBV11-3, the J gene TRBJ1-4; D might be TRBD1 (5 bases). The CDR3 is made up of 14 amino acids. Germline CDR1 SGHNT, CDR2 YENEEA. The ends were cut back, 1 base at V and 2 bases at J, with 5 bases in the middle. Looking up the rest from reference TRBV11-3 and TRBJ1-4 gives the full variable domain: EAGVVQSPRYKIIEKKQPVAFWCNPISGHNTLYWYLQNLGQGPELLIRYENEEAVDDSQLPKDRFSAERLKGVDSTLKIQPAELGDSAVYLCASSLGQTNEKLFFGSGTQLSVL.

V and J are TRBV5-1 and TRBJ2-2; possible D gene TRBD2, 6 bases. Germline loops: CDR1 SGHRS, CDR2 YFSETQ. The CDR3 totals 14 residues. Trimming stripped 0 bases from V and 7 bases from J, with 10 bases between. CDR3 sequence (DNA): TGCGCCAGCAGCTTGGACGGGAGAGGCGGGGAGCTGTTTTTT. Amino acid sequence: CASSLDGRGGELFF.

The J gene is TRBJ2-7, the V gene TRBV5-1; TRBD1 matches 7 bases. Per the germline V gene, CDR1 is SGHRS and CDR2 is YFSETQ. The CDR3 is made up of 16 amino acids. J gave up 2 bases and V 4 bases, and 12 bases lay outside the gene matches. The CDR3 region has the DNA TGCGCCAGCAGCCGCATTTCGGGACAGATTCCCTACGAGCAGTACTTC. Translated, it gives CASSRISGQIPYEQYF.

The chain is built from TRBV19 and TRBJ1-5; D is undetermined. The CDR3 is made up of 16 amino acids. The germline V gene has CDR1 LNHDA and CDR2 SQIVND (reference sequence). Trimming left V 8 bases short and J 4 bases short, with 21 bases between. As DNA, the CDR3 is TGTGCCAGTTACGCACTTGGGGAGGGTGGGAATCAGCCCCAGCATTTT. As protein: CASYALGEGGNQPQHF.

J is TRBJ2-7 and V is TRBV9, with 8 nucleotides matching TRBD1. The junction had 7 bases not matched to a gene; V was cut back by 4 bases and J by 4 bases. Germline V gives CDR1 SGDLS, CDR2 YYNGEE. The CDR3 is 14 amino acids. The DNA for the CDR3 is TGTGCCAGCAGCCCCGAGACAGGGGTGTACGAGCAGTACTTC. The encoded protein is CASSPETGVYEQYF.

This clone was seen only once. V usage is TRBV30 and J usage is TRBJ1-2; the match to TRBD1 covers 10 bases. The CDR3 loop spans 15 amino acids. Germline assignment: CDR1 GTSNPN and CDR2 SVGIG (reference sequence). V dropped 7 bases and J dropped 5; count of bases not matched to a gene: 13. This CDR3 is CALQRDRGFGYGYTF. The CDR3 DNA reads TGTGCCTTACAAAGGGACAGGGGATTTGGGTATGGCTACACCTTC. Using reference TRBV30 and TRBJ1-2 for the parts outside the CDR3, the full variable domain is SQTIHQWPATLVQPVGSPLSLECTVEGTSNPNLYWYRQAAGRGLQLLFYSVGIGQISSEVPQNLSASRPQDRQFILSSKKLLLSDSGFYLCALQRDRGFGYGYTFGSGTRLTVV.

In DNA, the CDR3 is TGCGCCAGCAGCTACCAGGGACTAGCGGGTTACGAGCAGTACTTC. Its protein product is CASSYQGLAGYEQYF. The V call is TRBV4-1, the J call TRBJ2-7, with 12 bases fitting TRBD2. CDR3 size: 15 residues. J was trimmed by 4 bases and V by 5 bases; bases with no gene match: 6. CDR1 and CDR2 (germline): MGHRA, YSYEKL.

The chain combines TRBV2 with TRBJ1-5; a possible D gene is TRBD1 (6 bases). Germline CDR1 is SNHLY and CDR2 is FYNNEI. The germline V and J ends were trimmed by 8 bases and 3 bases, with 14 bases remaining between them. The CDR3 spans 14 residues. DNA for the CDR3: TGTGCCAGCCGAAACAGGGTTTTCAATCAGCCCCAGCATTTT. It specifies CASRNRVFNQPQHF.

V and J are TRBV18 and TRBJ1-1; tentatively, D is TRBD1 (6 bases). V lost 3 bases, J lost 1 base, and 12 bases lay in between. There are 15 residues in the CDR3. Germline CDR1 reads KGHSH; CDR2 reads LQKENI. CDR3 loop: CASSPRGKENTEAFF. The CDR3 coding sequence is TGTGCCAGCTCACCTAGGGGGAAGGAGAACACTGAAGCTTTCTTT.

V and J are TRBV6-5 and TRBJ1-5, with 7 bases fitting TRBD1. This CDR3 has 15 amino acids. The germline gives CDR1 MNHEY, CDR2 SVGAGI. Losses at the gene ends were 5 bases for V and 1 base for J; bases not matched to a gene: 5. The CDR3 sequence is CASSGRQGSNQPQHF. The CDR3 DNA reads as TGTGCCAGCAGTGGGAGACAGGGCAGCAATCAGCCCCAGCATTTT.

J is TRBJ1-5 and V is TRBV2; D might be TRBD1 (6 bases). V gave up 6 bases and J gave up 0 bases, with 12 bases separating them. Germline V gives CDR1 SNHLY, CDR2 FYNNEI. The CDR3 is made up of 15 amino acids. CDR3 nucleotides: TGTGCCAGCAGCTACAGGGTTTATAGCAATCAGCCCCAGCATTTT. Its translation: CASSYRVYSNQPQHF.

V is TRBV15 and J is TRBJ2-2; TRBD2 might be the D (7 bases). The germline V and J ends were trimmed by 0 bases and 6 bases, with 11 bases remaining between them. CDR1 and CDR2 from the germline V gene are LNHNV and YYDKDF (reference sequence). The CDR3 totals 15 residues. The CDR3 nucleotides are TGTGCCACCAGCAGAGATGGGGGGGCGGCCGGGGAGCTGTTTTTT. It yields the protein CATSRDGGAAGELFF.

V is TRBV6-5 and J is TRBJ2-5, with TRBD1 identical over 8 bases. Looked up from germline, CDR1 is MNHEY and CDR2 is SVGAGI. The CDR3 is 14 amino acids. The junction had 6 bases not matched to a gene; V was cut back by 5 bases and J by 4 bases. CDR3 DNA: TGTGCCAGCAGTACTTCAGGGGGCGCAGAGACCCAGTACTTC. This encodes CASSTSGGAETQYF.

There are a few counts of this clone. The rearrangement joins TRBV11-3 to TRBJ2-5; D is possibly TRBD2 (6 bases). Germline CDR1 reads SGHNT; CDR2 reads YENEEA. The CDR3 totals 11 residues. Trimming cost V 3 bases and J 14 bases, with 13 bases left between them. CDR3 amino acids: CASSLRDSLYF. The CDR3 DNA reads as TGTGCCAGCAGCTTGAGGGACTCTTTATACTTC.

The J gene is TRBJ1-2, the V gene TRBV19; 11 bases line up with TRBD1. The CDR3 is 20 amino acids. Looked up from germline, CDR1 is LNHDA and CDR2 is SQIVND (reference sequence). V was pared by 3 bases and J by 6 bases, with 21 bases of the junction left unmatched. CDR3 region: CASSIIPDRGRGGIKDGYTF. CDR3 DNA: TGTGCCAGTAGTATTATCCCGGACAGGGGGCGTGGAGGCATTAAGGATGGCTACACCTTC.